The TCR beta chain under discussion was sequenced for a study of blood T cell repertoires in COVID-19 (TCRdb year 2020). At the level of the whole study: Collaborator samples came from the United States, Italy and Spain and covered acute and convalescent phases of COVID-19. Where HLA class I and class II types were available, the types were taken from metadata supplied by the sample provider, not from assay-based typing. Sample metadata almost always included a de-identified subject ID, COVID-19 status, age in years and sex. The repertoires were made available in a free public database intended to serve as a resource for research on the immune response to SARS-CoV-2. The dataset comprised deeply sampled blood TCRbeta repertoires from subjects exposed to, actively infected with, or recovered from COVID-19. Samples came from the ongoing ImmuneRACE study (first 160 participants) plus 1,254 subjects from 6 global collaborators. The prospective study material was composed of cDNA or gDNA derived from T cells, B-cell-depleted T cells, or PBMCs. General conclusions and limits of the study: Clinical and demographic metadata were provided uncurated, with the amount varying by source and participant.

The collaborating institutions used their own protocols to collect whole blood in K2EDTA tubes. For TCRbeta analysis, collaborators shipped samples as frozen whole blood, isolated PBMCs, or DNA extracted from either of those sample types. This clone came up once. No antigen is known for it. Base quality data are lacking; no much larger clone is found one base away. TCRbeta CDR3 regions were amplified from genomic DNA by means of the immunoSEQ Assay, a bias-controlled multiplex PCR. The paper's data handling went like this. The number of nucleated cells in each sample was estimated by amplification of reference gene primers within the assay. Sequence reads were collapsed and filtered to measure the absolute abundance of every unique TCRbeta CDR3 rearrangement. For each sample, productive Simpson clonality was calculated as the square root of Simpson's diversity index over productive rearrangements. TCRdb's version of the immuneACCESS table is confined to in-frame rearrangements and falls short of the full clone set. An unresolved V gene accounts for under half of the shortfall where checked; the remainder is of unknown origin. The V and J calls and clone size were taken over from that table, and D and trimming were inferred from the DNA. This sample has around 86,000 clones in its table, and 83% of those were observed once. The ten largest clones take up roughly 29% of the sample.

After removal of 6 bases from V and 5 bases from J, the junction retains 8 bases not matched to a gene. From the cysteine up to the phenylalanine, the CDR3 has a length of 14 residues. Only the CDR3 DNA stays, 42 bases, in frame from base 1. CDR1 and CDR2 are drawn from the germline V gene: MNHEY, SVGEGT. The sequenced material came from peripheral blood. The chain is encoded by TRBV6-2 or TRBV6-3 joined to TRBJ2-5, and 8 junction bases match TRBD1. The receptor comes from a woman aged 80 or over with acute or convalescent COVID-19. The CDR3 protein sequence reads: CASSPQGGSETQYF. The DNA is TGTGCCAGCAGCCCACAGGGGGGATCGGAGACCCAGTACTTC.